These 6 T cell receptor beta chains originate from one sample sequenced in a study of beta chain features in type 1 diabetes (dated by TCRdb to 2017 to 2018). Antigens for these TCRs are unknown. Library prep was done by the immunoSEQ multiplex PCR assay. All of the isolated RNA was reverse transcribed with the High Capacity cDNA Reverse Transcription Kit, so expressed TCRB transcripts were sequenced. TCRdb limited this immuneACCESS table to in-frame rearrangements with V and J called. A share of clones is missing; checked studies link under half to unresolved V genes, and the rest is unexplained. Counted in this sample were under 400,000 clones; about 12% of them appeared once. Of the sample, approximately 0.011% is held by the ten largest clones. The research as a whole found: Type 1 diabetes patients showed a moderate but significant shortening of TCRB CDR3 length in all four CD4+ subsets.

The sample consisted of naive CD4+ T cells from blood. The cell subset or site label, read with the paper, signifies: true naive CD4+ T cells. The receptors derive from a woman aged 18-29 years with type 1 diabetes.

The chain has TRBV7-2 and TRBJ2-1; no reliable D call. Looked up from germline, CDR1 is SGHTA and CDR2 is FQGNSA. Between the trimmed V and J ends, which lost 11 bases and 12 bases, there was a span of 8 bases. The CDR3 totals 8 residues. The CDR3 nucleotides read TGTGCCCTAGTTCGGCAGTTCTTC. It codes for CALVRQFF.

There are a few counts of this clone. This chain joins TRBV15 and TRBJ1-4; the match to TRBD1 covers 7 bases. V was clipped by 5 bases and J by 3 bases; unmatched bases: 6. This CDR3 region has 15 residues. From germline, CDR1 is LNHNV and CDR2 YYDKDF (reference sequence). The CDR3 loop reads CATSRPGTANEKLFF. The CDR3 bases are TGTGCCACCAGCCGTCCCGGGACAGCTAATGAAAAACTGTTTTTT.

This clone was detected a few times. The V gene is TRBV2, the J gene TRBJ2-7; TRBD2 aligns across 10 bases. The CDR3 has 13 residues. The V and J ends lost 9 bases and 7 bases, in that order; junction bases with no gene match: 9. Germline V gene data show CDR1 as SNHLY and CDR2 as FYNNEI. This CDR3 is CARSLAGVREQYF. CDR3 nucleotide sequence: TGTGCCAGATCCCTAGCGGGAGTTCGGGAGCAGTACTTC.

This clone occurred many times. V and J are TRBV7-9 and TRBJ2-2; D not resolved. V lost 11 bases and J 6 bases, leaving 10 bases between the germline ends. This CDR3 contains 11 residues. Germline CDR1 and CDR2: SEHNR and FQNEAQ (reference sequence). CDR3 sequence reads: CAGTPAGELFF. In DNA form, the CDR3 reads TGTGCCGGCACGCCGGCCGGGGAGCTGTTTTTT.

There are a few counts of this clone. The chain couples TRBV2 to TRBJ2-7, with D perhaps matching TRBD1 (6 bases). The V gene's germline CDR1 is SNHLY and CDR2 FYNNEI. Trimming stripped 4 bases from V and 2 bases from J, with 12 bases between. The CDR3 runs to 14 residues. In nucleotides, the CDR3 is TGTGCCAGCAGTGTCTTGGACAGCCCCTACGAGCAGTACTTC. This translates into CASSVLDSPYEQYF.

This chain joins TRBV6-6 and TRBJ1-2; D is undetermined. This CDR3 has 13 amino acids. CDR1 MNHNY and CDR2 SVGAGI come from the germline V gene (reference sequence). Trimming took 2 bases from V and 2 from J, leaving 6 bases between them. The CDR3 region has the DNA TGTGCCAGCAGTTACCGGCGGAACTATGGCTACACCTTC. Amino acid sequence: CASSYRRNYGYTF.